This TCR beta chain derives from a study of naive and memory T cell subsets. An equimolar mix of two oligonucleotides served as the beta constant-region primer for TRBC1 and TRBC2. Ligation attached a single-stranded oligonucleotide with a 12-nucleotide UMI and the SP2 primer to the cDNA 3' end. One entry per CDR3 protein, called by TCRdb with MiXCR from the UMI-ligation and nested PCR reads. The data contain some 85,000 distinct CDR3 sequences, around 14% of them singletons. This clonotype was counted at least ten times. The CDR3 covers 17 residues. Germline V lookup: CDR1 KGHDR, CDR2 SFDVKD. V trimming: 2 bases; J trimming: 9 bases; junction bases outside the gene matches: 11.

This sequence joins TRBV24-1 and TRBJ2-1; 11 bases map to TRBD2. The sequencing input was central memory CD4+ T cells from blood. This receptor was taken from a human donor in good health. As DNA, the CDR3 is TGTGCCACCAGTGATTCGGGGACTAGCGGTCCTTTGGGTGAGCAGTTCTTC. It yields the protein CATSDSGTSGPLGEQFF.